The text below deals with one T cell receptor beta chain. This entry is derived from a study of blood T cell repertoires in COVID-19. About the study: Sites in the United States, Italy and Spain provided acute and convalescent COVID-19 samples. From T cells, B-cell-depleted T cells, or PBMCs came the material, which was cDNA or gDNA.

Profiled with immunoSEQ multiplex PCR; TCRdb holds only in-frame clones, not every one. The sample has more than 65,000 clones; about three quarters are singletons. Between the trimmed V and J ends, which lost 4 bases and 1 base, there was a span of 10 bases. Germline V CDR1 and CDR2: LGHDT, YNNKEL (reference sequence). CDR3 size: 14 residues. The sequence derives from a woman of 80 years or more with active or convalescent COVID-19. The V and J genes are TRBV3-1 (or the pseudogene TRBV3-2) and TRBJ2-5; D may be TRBD2 (6 bases). Sequenced material: peripheral blood. CDR3 sequence (DNA): TGTGCCAGCAGCCCCGGGACTTCCCAAGAGACCCAGTACTTC. Its translation is CASSPGTSQETQYF.